This T cell receptor beta chain came from a study of blood T cell repertoires in COVID-19. The wider study: Acute and convalescent COVID-19 specimens originated in the United States, Italy and Spain. The cDNA or gDNA used as material had been derived from T cells, B-cell-depleted T cells, or PBMCs.

The assay was immunoSEQ multiplex PCR, and TCRdb's table has in-frame clones only and misses some. This sample has about 380,000 clones, with 85% found just once. This CDR3 contains 17 residues. With 4 bases clipped from V and 7 bases from J, the junction kept 11 bases outside the gene matches. Germline values: CDR1 SGHTA, CDR2 FQGNSA. The chain employs TRBV7-2 and TRBJ2-2, with TRBD1 identical over 11 bases. The receptor's source is a woman in her late teens or twenties with acute or convalescent COVID-19. Sequencing was carried out using peripheral blood. The CDR3 region is CASSSLLGDRGDGELFF. DNA for the CDR3: TGTGCCAGCAGCTCCCTTTTGGGGGACAGGGGGGACGGGGAGCTGTTTTTT.